This T cell receptor beta chain was captured by sequencing in a study of control samples from healthy donors and cancer patients. Sequenced by immunoSEQ multiplex PCR; TCRdb stores in-frame clones only, minus some. The sample yields about 110,000 clones, around 89% seen once. The sequence was obtained from a woman between 45 and 60 years old in good health. The sequenced sample was blood.

The CDR3 reads CASSHETASSSEQFF. DNA for the CDR3: TGTGCCAGCAGCCACGAGACAGCTAGTTCCTCTGAGCAGTTCTTC. The chain links TRBV6-2 or TRBV6-3 to TRBJ2-1; D might be TRBD1 (5 bases). Per the germline V gene, CDR1 is MNHEY and CDR2 is SVGEGT. This CDR3 has 15 amino acids. Trimming left V 6 bases short and J 9 bases short, with 21 bases between.